The clone carrying this TCR beta chain was found many times. Antigen: not known. 450 to 600 ng RNA was reverse transcribed with alpha and beta constant-region primers. Each of the alpha and beta chains got its own library through chain-specific third strand synthesis with indices. From the 5' RACE reads, TCRdb called clonotypes with MiXCR, one entry per CDR3 protein. The table has roughly 8,000 distinct CDR3 sequences, 9% to 10% seen once. Germline CDR1 SNHLY, CDR2 FYNNEI. CDR3 length equals 12 residues. The V gene lost 6 bases and the J gene lost 10 bases, with 14 bases spanning the gap. All unsorted peripheral T cells were captured because whole blood was used without fractionation. Peripheral blood, 2 to 2.5 ml, was drawn for RNA extraction. These data belong to a study of HIV-infected patients and healthy controls. Notes on the study in general: Compared with controls, mean Gini indices were significantly raised in HIV-infected repertoires, possibly indicating oligoclonality. HIV+ repertoires were severely depleted of MAIT alpha-chain CDR3s, unlike healthy controls. Untreated HIV+ repertoires had roughly threefold fewer distinct CDR3s and lower Shannon diversity than healthy controls.

The sample here was blood, taken before antiretroviral therapy. The chain employs TRBV2 and TRBJ2-3; no definite D call. The clonotype comes from an adult with HIV infection. The CDR3 sequence: CASRNTKHPQYF. The CDR3, as DNA: TGTGCCAGCAGGAACACAAAACACCCGCAGTATTTT.